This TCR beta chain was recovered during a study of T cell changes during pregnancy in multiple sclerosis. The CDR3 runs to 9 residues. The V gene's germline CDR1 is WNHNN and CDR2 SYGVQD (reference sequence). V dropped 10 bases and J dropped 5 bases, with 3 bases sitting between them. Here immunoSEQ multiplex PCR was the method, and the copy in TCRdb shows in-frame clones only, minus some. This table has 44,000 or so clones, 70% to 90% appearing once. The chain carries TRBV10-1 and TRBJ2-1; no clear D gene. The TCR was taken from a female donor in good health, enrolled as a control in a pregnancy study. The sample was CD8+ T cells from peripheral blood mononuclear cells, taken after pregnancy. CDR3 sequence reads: CATDNEQFF. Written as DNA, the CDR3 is TGCGCCACTGACAATGAGCAGTTCTTC.